Included here is one T cell receptor beta chain sequence, with context. The entry originates in a study of blood T cell repertoires in COVID-19. The CDR3 has 14 amino acids. The V and J ends lost 7 bases and 4 bases, in that order; junction bases with no gene match: 8. Germline values: CDR1 SGHRS, CDR2 YFSETQ. Per the study methods: The authors estimated nucleated cell counts from reference gene primer amplification. Some clones are missing from TCRdb's copy, which holds only in-frame ones; the method was immunoSEQ multiplex PCR. That table supplies the V and J calls and clone size; D and trimming were determined from the DNA. The table includes around 230,000 clones, more than 65% detected once.

This sequence originates from a middle-aged man who had recovered from COVID-19. The sequencing input was peripheral blood. The chain employs TRBV5-1 and TRBJ2-5; 9 bases are a match to TRBD1. CDR3 in DNA: TGCGCCAGCCTGGGACAGGGACCGGCAGAGACCCAGTACTTC. It codes for CASLGQGPAETQYF.